This TCR beta chain was profiled in a study of T cells after yellow fever vaccination. The sample holds many counts of this clonotype. Its antigen is not identified. Study observations and caveats: Any FACS-sorted repertoire could hold abundant clonotypes that contaminate it from the bulk population. After the booster, 96% of CD4 and about nine tenths of CD8 primary-response clones were re-detected. Only a small proportion of the clonotypes turned up in both the CD4 and the CD8 compartments, likely arising from convergent recombination.

With V trimmed by 0 bases and J by 6 bases, 12 bases remained unmatched. Per the germline V gene, CDR1 is MNHEY and CDR2 is SVGAGI. This CDR3 spans 17 amino acids. TCRdb processed the 5' RACE reads anew with MiXCR; each CDR3 protein has one entry. The repertoire holds some 150,000 distinct CDR3 sequences, with 5% to 8% as singletons. Source: CD4+ T cells sorted from PBMCs, taken 10 days after the yellow fever booster vaccination. This sequence was found in a man aged 25 to 45 who received the YFV17D yellow fever vaccine. This chain joins TRBV6-5 and TRBJ2-7, with 9 positions matching TRBD2. The CDR3 bases are TGTGCCAGCAGTTACTCGAGCCCTCTAGCGGGAAGACTCGAGCAGTACTTC. It specifies CASSYSSPLAGRLEQYF.